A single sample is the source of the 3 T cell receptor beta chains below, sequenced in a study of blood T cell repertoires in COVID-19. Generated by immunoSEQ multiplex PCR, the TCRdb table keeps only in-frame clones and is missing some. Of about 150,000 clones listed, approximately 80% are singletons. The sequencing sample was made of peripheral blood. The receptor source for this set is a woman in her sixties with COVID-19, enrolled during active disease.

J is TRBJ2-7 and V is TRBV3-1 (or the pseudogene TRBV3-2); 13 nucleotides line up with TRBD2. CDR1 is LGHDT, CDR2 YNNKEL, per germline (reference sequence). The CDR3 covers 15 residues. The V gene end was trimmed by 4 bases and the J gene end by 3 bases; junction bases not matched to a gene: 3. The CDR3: CASSPRLAGGYEQYF. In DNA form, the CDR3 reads TGTGCCAGCAGCCCCCGACTAGCGGGGGGCTACGAGCAGTACTTC.

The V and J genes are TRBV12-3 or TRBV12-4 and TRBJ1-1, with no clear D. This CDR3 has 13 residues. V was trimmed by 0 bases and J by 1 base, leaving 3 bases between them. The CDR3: CASSLAGNTEAFF. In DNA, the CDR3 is TGTGCCAGCAGTTTAGCCGGGAACACTGAAGCTTTCTTT.

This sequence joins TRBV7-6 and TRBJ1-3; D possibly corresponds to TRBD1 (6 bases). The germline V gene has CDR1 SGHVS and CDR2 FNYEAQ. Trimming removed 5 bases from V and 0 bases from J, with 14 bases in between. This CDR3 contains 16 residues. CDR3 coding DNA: TGTGCCAGCAGCGCACAGGGTTGGGACTCTGGAAACACCATATATTTT. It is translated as CASSAQGWDSGNTIYF. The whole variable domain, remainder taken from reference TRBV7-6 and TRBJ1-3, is GAGVSQSPRYKVTKRGQDVALRCDPISGHVSLYWYRQALGQGPEFLTYFNYEAQQDKSGLPNDRFSAERPEGSISTLTIQRTEQRDSAMYRCASSAQGWDSGNTIYFGEGSWLTVV.